This T cell receptor beta chain was found in a study of T cell responses to AZD1222 COVID-19 vaccine. Whole-study context: Samples with a second dose at about 4 or about 12 weeks were pooled together.

General study points: After the peak T cell response, and only then, were repertoires sampled.

In regard to this clone: Its antigen is unknown.

The CDR3 is 15 amino acids. From germline, CDR1 is SNHLY and CDR2 FYNNEI. V lost 2 bases and J 2 bases, leaving 10 bases between the germline ends. The method was immunoSEQ multiplex PCR; TCRdb's version includes in-frame clones alone and lacks a portion of them. The data show around 80,000 clones, with more than 90% seen just once and roughly 5.6% held by the top ten. The chain joins TRBV2 to TRBJ1-5; a weak D match, TRBD1 (5 bases). This sample comprised peripheral blood, obtained on day 0 of AZD1222 vaccination. The TCR comes from an adult in good health. The CDR3 region is CASSEQGMGNQPQHF. The CDR3 nucleotides read TGTGCCAGCAGTGAACAGGGTATGGGCAATCAGCCCCAGCATTTT.